This T cell receptor (beta chain) emerged from a study of CD8+ T cells in alopecia areata. Whole-study results and caveats: Compared with normal scalp, lesional scalp had higher clonality and more expanded CD8+ clones.

RNA was extracted and reverse transcribed into cDNA as the sequencing template. Profiling relied on immunoSEQ multiplex PCR, and the TCRdb table lists in-frame clones only, not all of them. The sample includes approximately 100,000 clones, roughly 50% of them seen just once. The CDR3 loop spans 15 amino acids. V lost 5 bases, J lost 9 bases, and 17 bases lay in between. CDR1 is SGHAT and CDR2 is FQNNGV in the germline V gene. A remark on this clone: Its antigen is still unknown.

This TCR was recovered from a human donor in good health. The sample was CD4+ T cells sorted from blood. The V call is TRBV11-2, the J call TRBJ1-6, with D maybe TRBD1 (5 bases). CDR3 amino acids: CASSTHRGRGSPLHF. CDR3 sequence (DNA): TGTGCCAGCAGCACCCATCGGGGTAGGGGTTCACCCCTCCACTTT.